These 30 T cell receptor beta chains were sequenced from one sample in a study of blood T cells in healthy people across ages. A sample-barcoded 5' primer and a J-beta primer mix were used in a second PCR of roughly 7 to 11 cycles. TCRdb re-derived calls from the 5' RACE reads in MiXCR, one entry per CDR3 protein. The sample gives roughly 1,700,000 distinct CDR3 sequences, under 30% of which show up once; about 7.7% is in the top ten. Sequenced input: blood. The receptors stem from a woman aged 25 to 39 in good health.

The chain employs TRBV12-3 or TRBV12-4 and TRBJ1-2, with a weak D call TRBD1 (5 bases). V lost 2 bases, J lost 5 bases, and 12 bases lay in between. The CDR3 totals 14 residues. As DNA, the CDR3 is TGTGCCAGCAGTTTAAACCGCCGGGGGTATGGCTACACCTTC. Its translation: CASSLNRRGYGYTF.

This clonotype was observed at least ten times. This chain links TRBV29-1 with TRBJ2-1; 14 bases line up with TRBD2. Germline V gene sequence: CDR1 SQVTM, CDR2 ANQGSEA. The CDR3 sequence is 15 residues long. With 7 bases clipped from V and 9 bases from J, the junction kept 11 bases outside the gene matches. The CDR3: CSARPGLAGEVEQFF. The CDR3 coding sequence is TGCAGCGCCCGACCGGGACTAGCGGGAGAGGTTGAGCAGTTCTTC.

V gene TRBV18 combines with J gene TRBJ2-4, with 7 bases matching TRBD1. Germline CDR1 and CDR2: KGHSH and LQKENI. This CDR3 has 15 amino acids. V was clipped by 6 bases and J by 1 base; unmatched bases: 6. This chain's CDR3 is CASSTQQGAKNIQYF. CDR3 in DNA: TGTGCCAGCTCTACCCAACAGGGGGCCAAAAACATTCAGTACTTC. Full variable domain (remainder filled in from reference TRBV18 and TRBJ2-4): NAGVMQNPRHLVRRRGQEARLRCSPMKGHSHVYWYRQLPEEGLKFMVYLQKENIIDESGMPKERFSAEFPKEGPSILRIQQVVRGDSAAYFCASSTQQGAKNIQYFGAGTRLSVL.

In its sample, this clonotype was seen many times. The gene calls are TRBV20-1 and TRBJ2-3; D perhaps matches TRBD2 (5 bases). CDR3 length: 14 amino acids. The germline V gene encodes CDR1 DFQATT and CDR2 SNEGSKA (reference sequence). Trimming stripped 3 bases from V and 4 bases from J, with 14 bases between. The CDR3 DNA is TGCAGTGCTAGCTGGGCGGGTGTGGCAGATACGCAGTATTTT. Its protein is CSASWAGVADTQYF.

This clonotype was detected many times. V gene TRBV12-3 or TRBV12-4 combines with J gene TRBJ2-7; D remains unclear. The V gene lost 11 bases and the J gene lost 3 bases, with 17 bases spanning the gap. The CDR3 contains 13 residues. DNA for the CDR3: TGTGCCTCGAGCCGAGGCGAAAACTACGAGCAGTACTTC. It is translated as CASSRGENYEQYF.

The chain employs TRBV5-5 and TRBJ1-1; D unresolved. Germline assignment: CDR1 SGHKS and CDR2 YYEKEE (reference sequence). V lost 3 bases to trimming and J lost 1 base, with 10 bases between them. The CDR3 runs to 14 residues. CDR3 loop: CASSWAIENTEAFF. Written as DNA, the CDR3 is TGTGCCAGCAGCTGGGCAATAGAGAACACTGAAGCTTTCTTT.

The chain uses TRBV30 and TRBJ2-1; TRBD1 matches 8 bases. The CDR3 has 16 amino acids. Germline-derived CDR1 and CDR2 are GTSNPN and SVGIG (reference sequence). The V and J ends lost 2 bases and 13 bases, in that order; junction bases with no gene match: 19. The CDR3 reads CAWSTLGDRLRETQFF. As DNA, the CDR3 is TGTGCCTGGAGTACGCTGGGGGACAGGCTTCGAGAGACCCAGTTCTTC.

This sequence joins TRBV12-3 or TRBV12-4 and TRBJ1-2; 7 bases align to TRBD1. Trimming at V came to 4 bases and at J to 4 bases, leaving 9 bases not matched to a gene. The CDR3 has 15 residues. CDR3 nucleotides: TGTGCCAGCAGTTCCCTACAGGGGCTCCTCTATGGCTACACCTTC. This encodes CASSSLQGLLYGYTF.

This clonotype was detected only a few times. The chain joins TRBV29-1 to TRBJ1-5; D unresolved. There are 14 residues in the CDR3. Trimming cost V 4 bases and J 1 base, with 11 bases left between them. Germline V gene data show CDR1 as SQVTM and CDR2 as ANQGSEA. The CDR3 DNA is TGCAGCGTTGGAGGTGGCAGGAGCAATCAGCCCCAGCATTTT. This codes for CSVGGGRSNQPQHF.

The sample holds a few counts of this clonotype. V and J are TRBV7-9 and TRBJ2-7, with D tentatively TRBD1 (6 bases). Trimming removed 4 bases from V and 0 bases from J, with 16 bases in between. The CDR3 has 16 residues. Germline CDR1 is SEHNR and CDR2 is FQNEAQ (reference sequence). The CDR3 loop reads CASSSDRTVVSYEQYF. The CDR3 region has the DNA TGTGCCAGCAGCTCCGACAGGACGGTTGTCTCCTACGAGCAGTACTTC.

This clonotype has ten or more counts. The CDR3 here is CASSQVNNEQFF. The CDR3, as DNA: TGTGCCAGCAGCCAAGTCAACAATGAGCAGTTCTTC. The chain recombines TRBV3-1 with TRBJ2-1; D is uncertain. V was pared by 1 base and J by 5 bases, with 3 bases between. CDR3 length: 12 amino acids. CDR1 and CDR2 (germline): LGHDT, YNNKEL (reference sequence).

Worth noting for this clonotype: As the CDR3 is not closed by the conserved phenylalanine or tryptophan, this likely results from a read error. The chain couples TRBV7-2 to TRBJ2-5, with a weak D call TRBD2 (6 bases). The tail of the sequence fits TRBJ2-7 better, so the J call may be wrong. This CDR3 contains 16 residues. Germline CDR1 is SGHTA and CDR2 is FQGNSA. The CDR3 sequence is CASSWYTGTEHYEQYC. The CDR3 DNA reads as TGTGCCAGCAGCTGGTACACCGGGACTGAACACTACGAGCAGTACTGC.

This clonotype was picked up many times. The CDR3 reads CASSSNKGQGFGYTF. CDR3 DNA: TGTGCCAGCAGCTCGAATAAGGGACAGGGGTTCGGCTACACCTTC. The chain has TRBV7-2 and TRBJ1-2; TRBD1 agrees at 10 bases. CDR3 length: 15 amino acids. Looked up from germline, CDR1 is SGHTA and CDR2 is FQGNSA. V trimming: 4 bases; J trimming: 8 bases; junction bases outside the gene matches: 10.

The genes are TRBV4-1 and TRBJ1-5; 8 nucleotides match TRBD1. Trimming at V came to 0 bases and at J to 3 bases, leaving 1 base not matched to a gene. Germline V gene sequence: CDR1 MGHRA, CDR2 YSYEKL. The CDR3 has 15 amino acids. CDR3 in DNA: TGCGCCAGCAGCCAAGAGGACAGGGTCAATCAGCCCCAGCATTTT. Translating it yields CASSQEDRVNQPQHF.

A few counts support this clonotype. CDR3 DNA sequence: TGCAGCGTTCAAGGGGTTGTAACAGATACGCAGTATTTT. Its translation: CSVQGVVTDTQYF. The rearrangement uses TRBV29-1 and TRBJ2-3; perhaps TRBD1 as D (5 bases). V was trimmed by 5 bases and J by 3 bases, leaving 12 bases between them. Germline V CDR1 and CDR2: SQVTM, ANQGSEA. The CDR3 has 13 residues.

In this sample, this clonotype turned up many times. The chain is built from TRBV11-2 and TRBJ2-7; weak D call: TRBD2 (6 bases). Trimming cost V 7 bases and J 0 bases, with 13 bases left between them. This CDR3 comprises 14 residues. Germline V gene data show CDR1 as SGHAT and CDR2 as FQNNGV. CDR3 bases: TGTGCCAGCACCATGACTAGTCCCTCCTACGAGCAGTACTTC. Protein sequence: CASTMTSPSYEQYF.

This clonotype was counted a few times. The chain employs TRBV7-9 and TRBJ1-1, with D possibly being TRBD1 (6 bases). V was cut by 1 base and J by 0 bases, with 9 bases left in between. Germline values: CDR1 SEHNR, CDR2 FQNEAQ (reference sequence). This CDR3 is built from 15 residues. CDR3 nucleotide sequence: TGTGCCAGCAGCTTAGATCAGGGGCTGAACACTGAAGCTTTCTTT. It is translated as CASSLDQGLNTEAFF.

This chain joins TRBV6-1 and TRBJ2-4, with D perhaps TRBD1 (6 bases). The V gene's germline CDR1 is MNHNS and CDR2 SASEGT. The CDR3 has 15 amino acids. V was shortened by 7 bases and J by 4 bases, with 17 bases between the two germline ends. The CDR3 region is CASTTVPGVKNIQYF. The CDR3 bases are TGTGCCAGCACTACCGTCCCAGGGGTAAAAAACATTCAGTACTTC.

This clonotype was counted between two and nine times. V gene TRBV4-2 combines with J gene TRBJ1-6; no definite D call. The germline gives CDR1 LGHNA, CDR2 YNFKEQ. Deletions cut 6 bases from V and 8 bases from J, with 14 bases between. This CDR3 has 14 residues. The DNA for the CDR3 is TGTGCCAGCAGTAGGGAGGGCAAGTATTCACCCCTCCACTTT. Translated: CASSREGKYSPLHF.

This clonotype was seen repeatedly, ten times or more. V usage is TRBV12-3 or TRBV12-4 and J usage is TRBJ2-5; D tentatively reads TRBD1 or TRBD2 (5 bases each). This CDR3 is built from 17 residues. The germline V and J ends were trimmed by 4 bases and 1 base, with 19 bases remaining between them. The CDR3: CASSSPGPWGTQETQYF. DNA for the CDR3: TGTGCCAGCAGTTCGCCGGGACCCTGGGGTACCCAAGAGACCCAGTACTTC.

The chain carries TRBV12-3 or TRBV12-4 and TRBJ2-5; TRBD2 matches 9 bases. V was clipped by 7 bases and J by 8 bases; unmatched bases: 14. The CDR3 is 15 residues long. CDR3 sequence: CASTRTSVSSDTQYF. DNA of the CDR3: TGTGCCAGCACCCGGACTAGCGTGAGTTCAGATACCCAGTACTTC.

This clonotype was found many times. V gene TRBV29-1 combines with J gene TRBJ1-2; no firm D call. The germline V and J ends were trimmed by 2 bases and 0 bases, with 10 bases remaining between them. There are 14 residues in the CDR3. The germline CDR1 and CDR2 sequences are SQVTM and ANQGSEA. CDR3 DNA sequence: TGCAGCGTTGAAAGGCCATCCCCTAACTATGGCTACACCTTC. It specifies CSVERPSPNYGYTF. Using reference TRBV29-1 and TRBJ1-2 for the parts outside the CDR3, the full variable domain is SAVISQKPSRDICQRGTSLTIQCQVDSQVTMMFWYRQQPGQSLTLIATANQGSEATYESGFVIDKFPISRPNLTFSTLTVSNMSPEDSSIYLCSVERPSPNYGYTFGSGTRLTVV.

The CDR3 nucleotides are TGTACCAGTAGTAAAAAGGGACGGGAGACCCAGTACTTC. This translates into CTSSKKGRETQYF. This chain connects TRBV7-2 to TRBJ2-7; D possibly matches TRBD1 or TRBD2 (5 bases each). The J call may be incorrect, as the DNA end agrees better with TRBJ2-5. The CDR3 runs to 13 residues. The germline V gene encodes CDR1 SGHTA and CDR2 FQGNSA.

The chain combines TRBV29-1 with TRBJ1-1, with no clear D. Trimming removed 7 bases at V and 1 base at J, with 13 bases between. The CDR3 runs to 13 residues. Germline-derived CDR1 and CDR2 are SQVTM and ANQGSEA. CDR3 sequence reads: CSGVNPSNTEAFF. CDR3 sequence (DNA): TGCAGCGGTGTAAACCCTTCGAACACTGAAGCTTTCTTT.

CDR3 sequence reads: CASSQDWGQGYNEQFF. In DNA form, the CDR3 reads TGCGCCAGCAGCCAAGATTGGGGACAGGGGTACAATGAGCAGTTCTTC. V and J are TRBV4-3 and TRBJ2-1, with TRBD1 matching over 10 bases. In germline, CDR1 is LGHNA, CDR2 YSLEER. The CDR3 loop spans 16 amino acids. Trimming at V came to 0 bases and at J to 4 bases, leaving 3 bases not matched to a gene.

The rearrangement links TRBV12-3 or TRBV12-4 to TRBJ2-1; TRBD2 aligns across 7 bases. This CDR3 contains 14 residues. The V segment lost 10 bases and the J segment 6 bases; nucleotides outside the gene matches: 12. CDR3 region: CATRLWGGSNEQFF. Here the CDR3 DNA reads TGTGCCACCCGACTCTGGGGAGGGAGCAATGAGCAGTTCTTC.

This clonotype was counted at least ten times. CDR3 DNA: TGCAGTGCTAGAGAAGGACGGGAGCCCCACGAGCAGTACTTC. Amino acid sequence: CSAREGREPHEQYF. The chain joins TRBV20-1 to TRBJ2-7, with D maybe TRBD2 (6 bases). V was clipped by 0 bases and J by 5 bases, with 14 bases between them. Germline V gives CDR1 DFQATT, CDR2 SNEGSKA (reference sequence). The CDR3 contains 14 residues.

The chain uses TRBV20-1 and TRBJ1-1; TRBD1 aligns across 7 bases. The junction had 8 bases not matched to a gene; V was cut back by 3 bases and J by 7 bases. Germline V CDR1 and CDR2: DFQATT, SNEGSKA (reference sequence). The CDR3 length is 13 residues. As DNA, the CDR3 is TGCAGTGCTAGTGTCCAGGGGGGATATGAAGCTTTCTTT. Amino acid sequence: CSASVQGGYEAFF.

The genes are TRBV7-8 and TRBJ2-1; unclear D gene. The DNA end is a closer match to TRBJ2-7, so the J assignment may be wrong. Per germline, CDR1 SGHVS and CDR2 FQNEAQ. The CDR3 length is 16 residues. The CDR3 DNA follows: TGTGCCAGCAGTCAACCTAGGCAGAGCTCCTACAATGAGCAGTACTTC. Translated, it gives CASSQPRQSSYNEQYF.

V usage is TRBV14 and J usage is TRBJ2-3; D remains unclear. This CDR3 contains 15 residues. Germline V gene sequence: CDR1 SGHDN, CDR2 FVKESK. Trimming left V 4 bases short and J 1 base short, with 12 bases between. The CDR3 bases are TGTGCCAGCAGCCTACAGCTATGGGGCACAGATACGCAGTATTTT. Its protein is CASSLQLWGTDTQYF. Using reference TRBV14 and TRBJ2-3 for the parts outside the CDR3, the full variable domain is EAGVTQFPSHSVIEKGQTVTLRCDPISGHDNLYWYRRVMGKEIKFLLHFVKESKQDESGMPNNRFLAERTGGTYSTLKVQPAELEDSGVYFCASSLQLWGTDTQYFGPGTRLTVL.